The 31 T cell receptor beta chains below all came from one sample that was sequenced in a study of blood T cell repertoires in COVID-19. Sequencing was performed with immunoSEQ multiplex PCR; in TCRdb, only in-frame clones are kept and a portion is missing. The data show 150,000 to 200,000 clones, with under 85% seen just once and 15% to 20% held by the top ten. Material: peripheral blood. The source of these receptors is a man aged 60-69 years with active or convalescent COVID-19.

The rearrangement uses TRBV27 and TRBJ2-7; D ambiguous. CDR1 is MNHEY and CDR2 is SMNVEV in the germline V gene (reference sequence). There are 11 residues in the CDR3. V dropped 7 bases and J dropped 5 bases, with 9 bases sitting between them. The CDR3 region has the DNA TGTGCCAGCACCATGGCGGACGAGCAGTACTTC. This sequence encodes CASTMADEQYF.

The chain is built from TRBV3-1 (or the pseudogene TRBV3-2) and TRBJ2-7, with TRBD1 as a possible D gene (5 bases). Trimming cost V 3 bases and J 7 bases, with 19 bases left between them. This CDR3 is 15 amino acids long. Germline V CDR1 and CDR2: LGHDT, YNNKEL (reference sequence). CDR3 sequence (DNA): TGTGCCAGCAGCCAGCATGACAGTCGATCTAGAGAGCAGTACTTC. Protein: CASSQHDSRSREQYF.

The chain carries TRBV12-5 and TRBJ2-1, with 7 bases that match TRBD2. The V segment lost 2 bases and the J segment 8 bases; nucleotides outside the gene matches: 9. The CDR3 runs to 15 residues. The germline CDR1 and CDR2 sequences are LGHNT and FRNRAP. The CDR3 nucleotides read TGTGCTAGTGGTTTGCTTGGCGGGAGTTCGGATGAGCAGTTCTTC. Its protein is CASGLLGGSSDEQFF. Together with reference TRBV12-5 and TRBJ2-1, the CDR3 gives the full variable domain: DARVTQTPRHKVTEMGQEVTMRCQPILGHNTVFWYRQTMMQGLELLAYFRNRAPLDDSGMPKDRFSAEMPDATLATLKIQPSEPRDSAVYFCASGLLGGSSDEQFFGPGTRLTVL.

V usage is TRBV6-6 and J usage is TRBJ2-2; tentative D call: TRBD1 (5 bases). CDR1 is MNHNY, CDR2 SVGAGI, per germline (reference sequence). Trimming pared 6 bases from V and 4 bases from J, leaving 9 bases between. There are 13 residues in the CDR3. CDR3 residues: CASRDTPTGELFF. In DNA, the CDR3 is TGTGCCAGCAGGGACACACCCACCGGGGAGCTGTTTTTT.

V gene TRBV11-3 combines with J gene TRBJ2-5; 9 bases line up with TRBD1. CDR1 SGHNT and CDR2 YENEEA come from the germline V gene. V shed 5 bases, J shed 4 bases, and the junction held 5 bases outside the gene matches. This CDR3 is built from 14 residues. The DNA for the CDR3 is TGTGCCAGCAGCCAAGGGGGACAGGGAGAGACCCAGTACTTC. As protein: CASSQGGQGETQYF.

This chain links TRBV14 with TRBJ2-3; the D is unclear. Trimming shortened V by 2 bases and J by 2 bases, and 11 bases separated the two germline ends. This CDR3 is built from 15 residues. Germline assignment: CDR1 SGHDN and CDR2 FVKESK. The CDR3 protein is CASSQRRSYTDTQYF. CDR3 in DNA: TGTGCCAGCAGCCAACGCAGGTCTTACACAGATACGCAGTATTTT.

The V gene is TRBV7-2, the J gene TRBJ2-3, with D possibly being TRBD2 (6 bases). Germline lookup yields CDR1 SGHTA and CDR2 FQGNSA. The V end lost 0 bases, the J end lost 13 bases, and 17 bases lay between the germline ends. This CDR3 is built from 14 residues. The CDR3 sequence: CASSLAVSGKEEYF. The CDR3 bases are TGTGCCAGCAGCTTAGCGGTTAGCGGCAAAGAGGAGTATTTT.

The chain links TRBV28 to TRBJ2-1, with D tentatively TRBD2 (6 bases). The V gene's germline CDR1 is MDHEN and CDR2 SYDVKM. This CDR3 contains 17 residues. The V end lost 7 bases, the J end lost 13 bases, and 32 bases lay between the germline ends. CDR3 coding DNA: TGTGCCAGCACCCCCCTGACTGAGGCACATGGGCTAGCGAATCAGTTCTTC. This translates into CASTPLTEAHGLANQFF.

The chain combines TRBV12-3 or TRBV12-4 with TRBJ1-1, with 9 bases aligning to TRBD1. V shed 7 bases and J 10 bases; nucleotides not matched to a gene: 7. This CDR3 contains 12 residues. DNA of the CDR3: TGTGCCAGCATCGGGACAGGGATTAGAGCTTTCTTT. The encoded protein is CASIGTGIRAFF.

The chain links TRBV10-3 to TRBJ1-1; D uncertain. Germline CDR1 is ENHRY and CDR2 is SYGVKD. This CDR3 region has 14 residues. Trimming took off 5 bases at V and 1 base at J, with 11 bases between the two ends. The CDR3, as DNA: TGTGCCATCAGTAGAGGGCAGCAGAACACTGAAGCTTTCTTT. Translating gives CAISRGQQNTEAFF.

This chain joins TRBV27 and TRBJ1-5, with 9 positions matching TRBD1. The CDR3 totals 17 residues. Germline V CDR1 and CDR2: MNHEY, SMNVEV (reference sequence). The ends lost 4 bases at V and 6 bases at J; junction bases unmatched: 13. In nucleotides, the CDR3 is TGTGCCAGCAGTTCCTCCGGGACAGGGAGTATCGGTCAGCCCCAGCATTTT. It is translated as CASSSSGTGSIGQPQHF.

V usage is TRBV21-1 and J usage is TRBJ2-2; the table calls TRBD2, which could not be checked here. TRBV21-1 corresponds to a pseudogene. The CDR3 spans 15 residues. CDR3 protein: CASSKAGDGTGELFF. The CDR3 DNA sequence: TGTGCCAGCAGCAAAGCGGGAGATGGGACCGGGGAGCTGTTTTTT.

The V gene is TRBV20-1, the J gene TRBJ1-2; maybe TRBD1 (5 bases). The V end lost 5 bases, the J end lost 8 bases, and 12 bases lay between the germline ends. Germline lookup yields CDR1 DFQATT and CDR2 SNEGSKA (reference sequence). This CDR3 contains 11 residues. This chain's CDR3 is CSAGTHPGYTF. CDR3 sequence (DNA): TGCAGTGCTGGGACTCACCCGGGCTACACCTTC.

The rearrangement uses TRBV13 and TRBJ2-1; 7 bases map to TRBD2. This CDR3 spans 15 amino acids. Unmatched junction bases numbered 8, after V lost 2 bases and J lost 7 bases. CDR1 is PRHDT and CDR2 is FYEKMQ in the germline V gene (reference sequence). The CDR3 coding sequence is TGTGCCAGCAGCTTATCGGGCGGGAGTTGGAATGAGCAGTTCTTC. Its protein product is CASSLSGGSWNEQFF.

The chain's CDR3 is CASSLVTGPNTGELFF. CDR3 sequence (DNA): TGCGCCAGCAGCTTGGTGACAGGCCCGAACACCGGGGAGCTGTTTTTT. This sequence joins TRBV5-1 and TRBJ2-2, with D perhaps TRBD1 (6 bases). The V and J ends lost 0 bases and 0 bases respectively, with 9 bases between them. Germline V CDR1 and CDR2: SGHRS, YFSETQ. The CDR3 sequence is 16 residues long.

The genes are TRBV3-1 (or the pseudogene TRBV3-2) and TRBJ2-7; D unclear. V was shortened by 0 bases and J by 6 bases, with 6 bases between the two germline ends. Germline values: CDR1 LGHDT, CDR2 YNNKEL (reference sequence). The CDR3 is made up of 12 amino acids. In DNA form, the CDR3 reads TGTGCCAGCAGCCAAGAGTTGCGCGAGCAGTACTTC. Protein sequence: CASSQELREQYF.

The gene calls are TRBV7-3 and TRBJ2-3; 7 nucleotides match TRBD1. V lost 4 bases to trimming and J lost 1 base; unmatched junction nucleotides: 5. This CDR3 is built from 15 residues. Looked up from germline, CDR1 is SGHTA and CDR2 is FQGTGA. The CDR3 nucleotides read TGTGCCAGCAGCTCGCTCACAGGGGGCACAGATACGCAGTATTTT. This translates into CASSSLTGGTDTQYF. The full variable domain, rest sourced from reference TRBV7-3 and TRBJ2-3, is GAGVSQTPSNKVTEKGKYVELRCDPISGHTALYWYRQSLGQGPEFLIYFQGTGAADDSGLPNDRFFAVRPEGSVSTLKIQRTERGDSAVYLCASSSLTGGTDTQYFGPGTRLTVL.

This clone was detected a few times. The chain is built from TRBV28 and TRBJ1-5; 8 bases fit TRBD1. The CDR3 totals 17 residues. The germline V gene encodes CDR1 MDHEN and CDR2 SYDVKM. The V segment lost 5 bases and the J segment 0 bases; nucleotides outside the gene matches: 9. CDR3 DNA sequence: TGTGCCAGCAGTACACCTTGGACAGGGAATAGCAATCAGCCCCAGCATTTT. Encoded protein: CASSTPWTGNSNQPQHF.

The rearrangement uses TRBV21-1 and TRBJ1-4. TRBV21-1 is a documented pseudogene. This CDR3 is 15 amino acids long. This CDR3 reads CASSKVRQIPEKLFF. Written as DNA, the CDR3 is TGTGCCAGCAGCAAAGTGCGGCAGATACCCGAAAAACTGTTTTTT.

The rearrangement joins TRBV4-1 to TRBJ2-2; 8 nucleotides align to TRBD1. V lost 7 bases, J lost 3 bases, and 7 bases stayed unmatched. Germline CDR1 reads MGHRA; CDR2 reads YSYEKL. The CDR3 sequence is 15 residues long. CDR3 DNA: TGCGCCAGCACCCCCGGACAGGGAGACACCGGGGAGCTGTTTTTT. Amino acid sequence: CASTPGQGDTGELFF.

Written as DNA, the CDR3 is TGTGCCAGCAGTTTCTCTAGGGGGAGCTACGAGCAGTACTTC. Amino acid sequence: CASSFSRGSYEQYF. V usage is TRBV6-5 and J usage is TRBJ2-7; the D gene is possibly TRBD1 (6 bases). Trimming took 4 bases from V and 3 from J, leaving 13 bases between them. The CDR3 totals 14 residues. CDR1 and CDR2 from the germline V gene are MNHEY and SVGAGI.

This clone appeared a single time. The chain joins TRBV7-3 to TRBJ2-1; the match to TRBD2 covers 14 bases. The CDR3 is made up of 17 amino acids. Germline V gene data show CDR1 as SGHTA and CDR2 as FQGTGA. V lost 5 bases to trimming and J lost 4 bases; unmatched junction nucleotides: 7. The CDR3 sequence is CASSARLAGGRYNEQFF. CDR3 DNA: TGTGCCAGCAGCGCGAGACTAGCGGGAGGGAGGTACAATGAGCAGTTCTTC. Complete variable domain (other parts from reference TRBV7-3 and TRBJ2-1): GAGVSQTPSNKVTEKGKYVELRCDPISGHTALYWYRQSLGQGPEFLIYFQGTGAADDSGLPNDRFFAVRPEGSVSTLKIQRTERGDSAVYLCASSARLAGGRYNEQFFGPGTRLTVL.

V is TRBV24-1 and J is TRBJ1-2; D gene unclear. The germline V and J ends were trimmed by 10 bases and 4 bases, with 12 bases remaining between them. The CDR3 is 12 amino acids. Per germline, CDR1 KGHDR and CDR2 SFDVKD. CDR3 DNA sequence: TGTGCCACACTTACAGCCTCCTATGGCTACACCTTC. This codes for CATLTASYGYTF.

V is TRBV3-1 (or the pseudogene TRBV3-2) and J is TRBJ2-7, with 11 positions matching TRBD2. The CDR3 extends over 17 amino acids. CDR1 LGHDT and CDR2 YNNKEL come from the germline V gene (reference sequence). V lost 0 bases and J lost 3; bases outside the gene matches: 7. The CDR3 bases are TGTGCCAGCAGCCAAGAACTAGCGGGAGTTAGTGGCTACGAGCAGTACTTC. Translating it yields CASSQELAGVSGYEQYF.

The V gene is TRBV7-9, the J gene TRBJ2-7; possibly TRBD2 for D (6 bases). The CDR3 extends over 13 amino acids. The V end was cut by 7 bases, the J end by 7 bases, with 17 bases between. The germline gives CDR1 SEHNR, CDR2 FQNEAQ (reference sequence). CDR3 sequence: CASNLMEGMEQYF. The CDR3, as DNA: TGTGCCAGCAACCTAATGGAGGGAATGGAGCAGTACTTC.

This clone appeared once. This rearrangement joins TRBV18 to TRBJ2-5; a possible D gene is TRBD1 (5 bases). The germline gives CDR1 KGHSH, CDR2 LQKENI. Trimming took 6 bases from V and 5 from J, leaving 13 bases between them. The CDR3 has 13 residues. The CDR3 sequence is CASSRQGEETQYF. In DNA, the CDR3 is TGTGCCAGCTCCCGCCAGGGTGAGGAGACCCAGTACTTC.

In this sample, this clone turned up once. V gene TRBV29-1 combines with J gene TRBJ2-3; 12 bases are a match to TRBD2. The CDR3 covers 14 residues. The germline CDR1 and CDR2 sequences are SQVTM and ANQGSEA. Unmatched junction bases numbered 3, after V lost 4 bases and J lost 4 bases. CDR3 protein: CSVALAGGPDTQYF. CDR3 DNA sequence: TGCAGCGTTGCCCTAGCGGGAGGGCCAGATACGCAGTATTTT.

The chain couples TRBV5-5 to TRBJ2-1; D is undetermined. The V end was cut by 4 bases, the J end by 6 bases, with 17 bases between. The CDR3 covers 15 residues. The germline V gene encodes CDR1 SGHKS and CDR2 YYEKEE (reference sequence). Here the CDR3 DNA reads TGTGCCAGCAGCCGCCAACTCGAGCCCCCCAATGAGCAGTTCTTC. Translating it yields CASSRQLEPPNEQFF.

The rearrangement links TRBV30 to TRBJ1-1; 7 nucleotides align to TRBD1. This CDR3 spans 13 amino acids. V gave up 3 bases and J gave up 4 bases; unmatched junction bases: 5. Per germline, CDR1 GTSNPN and CDR2 SVGIG (reference sequence). The CDR3 sequence is CAWRYDRATEAFF. CDR3 sequence (DNA): TGTGCCTGGAGATACGACAGGGCCACTGAAGCTTTCTTT.

The rearrangement uses TRBV7-6 and TRBJ2-7; 11 bases fit TRBD2. The CDR3 sequence is 16 residues long. Germline CDR1 reads SGHVS; CDR2 reads FNYEAQ. V shed 5 bases, J shed 1 base, and the junction held 7 bases outside the gene matches. CDR3 sequence: CASSLRTSGFSYEQYF. The CDR3 DNA sequence: TGTGCCAGCAGCCTCCGGACTAGCGGGTTTTCCTACGAGCAGTACTTC.

The gene calls are TRBV11-2 and TRBJ1-4; D remains unclear. Germline CDR1 and CDR2: SGHAT and FQNNGV. V was shortened by 5 bases and J by 0 bases, with 7 bases between the two germline ends. This CDR3 region has 14 residues. CDR3 nucleotide sequence: TGTGCCAGCAGCAGACACGCAACTAATGAAAAACTGTTTTTT. It is translated as CASSRHATNEKLFF.